Described below is a single T cell receptor beta chain sequence and its context. No antigen is known for it. Trimming removed 8 bases at V and 3 bases at J, with 16 bases between. The CDR3 spans 15 residues. Germline lookup yields CDR1 MRHNA and CDR2 SNTAGT. The data originate from a study of beta chain features in type 1 diabetes. Sequenced material consisted of expressed TCRB transcripts (all of the isolated RNA was reverse transcribed). Using immunoSEQ multiplex PCR, the repertoire was profiled, and TCRdb retains in-frame clones only, with some absent. This sample yields 300,000 to 350,000 clones, of which over 7% are seen a single time; roughly 1% belongs to the top ten. Study-wide results and limits: Type 1 diabetes patients had TCRB CDR3s that were shorter (moderately but significantly so) in all four CD4+ subsets.

The sample comprised central memory CD4+ T cells from blood. This chain joins TRBV6-4 and TRBJ2-2; D perhaps matches TRBD2 (5 bases). The origin of this receptor is a man aged 30-40 years with type 1 diabetes. CDR3 sequence (DNA): TGTGCCAGCGCGGACTCAGCCGCGGACACCGGGGAGCTGTTTTTT. It encodes CASADSAADTGELFF.